This TCR beta chain was found in a study of blood T cell repertoires in COVID-19. Across the study: Sites in the United States, Italy and Spain provided acute and convalescent COVID-19 samples. T cells, B-cell-depleted T cells, or PBMCs supplied cDNA or gDNA.

Germline V lookup: CDR1 ENHRY, CDR2 SYGVKD. V lost 7 bases to trimming and J lost 5 bases, with 14 bases between them. CDR3 length: 13 amino acids. In the study's own analysis: Nucleated cell counts were estimated from reference gene primer amplification. Sequencing was performed with immunoSEQ multiplex PCR; in TCRdb, only in-frame clones are kept and a portion is missing. The DNA was the basis for D and trimming; V, J and clone size are from that table. Found here are approximately 400,000 clones, around 89% of them singletons; the top ten hold over 9.5%. Seattle patients were enrolled while actively infected and followed longitudinally.

The source material was peripheral blood. The V and J genes are TRBV10-3 and TRBJ1-1; the D gene is possibly TRBD1 (5 bases). This receptor was obtained from a woman aged 45-65 years with COVID-19, enrolled during active disease. The CDR3 DNA reads as TGTGCCATCACCGGACAACTGGGGACTGAAGCTTTCTTT. It encodes CAITGQLGTEAFF.